This T cell receptor (beta chain) was documented in a study of early T cells in non-severe SARS-CoV-2 infection. On the study more broadly: Chains stayed unpaired after sequencing of bulk RNA from unsorted whole blood.

Study observations and caveats: Matches to VDJdb favored anti-spike CD8 responses and missed private and CD4 specificities.

V lost 8 bases, J lost 0 bases, and 20 bases lay in between. The CDR3 extends over 16 amino acids. CDR1 is SSHAT, CDR2 FNYEAQ, per germline (reference sequence). This clonotype showed up just a few times. The antigen remains undetermined. Unique molecular identifiers tagged individual cDNA molecules. TCRdb processed the 5' RACE reads anew with MiXCR; each CDR3 protein has one entry. The sample has 30,000 to 45,000 distinct CDR3 sequences; approximately 10% are singletons. The sequenced sample was whole blood. This TCR was recovered from an adult who was a healthcare worker with PCR-confirmed SARS-CoV-2 infection or an uninfected control (not recorded which). The rearrangement joins TRBV7-7 to TRBJ2-7, with no clear D. The CDR3 spells CASPPRPQKASYEQYF. DNA of the CDR3: TGTGCCAGCCCGCCGAGGCCCCAAAAAGCCTCCTACGAGCAGTACTTC.